This paragraph covers one T cell receptor beta chain sequence. Its antigen remains unidentified. The source of the sample is a study of shared clonotypes between healthy human individuals. Across the whole study: Donor composition was a couple of women and three men, aged 18 to 49.

Positively selected for CCR7, the CD45RO-negative cells used as naive CD8 cells excluded terminally differentiated effector memory CD45RA+ cells. Libraries were prepared by immunoSEQ multiplex PCR; TCRdb keeps only in-frame clonotypes and omits some of them. The sample holds about 820,000 clones, around 93% seen once. CDR1 SGHNT and CDR2 YYREEE come from the germline V gene (reference sequence). This CDR3 has 15 residues. V dropped 0 bases and J dropped 3; count of bases not matched to a gene: 5. Study-wide results and caveats: Naive subsets typically showed greater estimated richness than memory subsets. Shared across a handful of donors were around 5% of the naive CD4 clonotypes.

The sequence derives from a man younger than 40 in good health. This chain links TRBV5-4 with TRBJ2-7; 8 bases are shared with TRBD2. The specimen was naive CD8+ T cells sorted from blood. The CDR3 loop is CASSLEGTRFYEQYF. The DNA of the CDR3 is TGTGCCAGCAGCTTGGAAGGGACTAGGTTCTACGAGCAGTACTTC.